This T cell receptor beta chain was profiled in a study of Tregs in tolerant kidney transplant recipients. Study at large: CD4+CD25+CD127- cells came from roughly 3-day belatacept mixed lymphocyte reactions, some with 5-day graft donor restimulation. Recipient cells were told from donor cells by antibody staining.

The table came from immunoSEQ multiplex PCR; TCRdb's copy has only in-frame clones and leaves some out. The table has tens of thousands of clones, approximately 83% seen once. Details on this clone: Its matching antigen is unknown.

Regarding the study as a whole: Validation in larger populations is needed because few patients were studied. The most relevant donor-specific Treg TCRbeta repertoire apparently came from expansion with activated donor B cells.

The CDR3 is 15 amino acids. V dropped 0 bases and J dropped 6 bases, with 14 bases sitting between them. Germline lookup yields CDR1 SGDLS and CDR2 YYNGEE. The sequencing input was Tregs from blood cultured with allogeneic cells. The rearrangement uses TRBV9 and TRBJ2-3; TRBD2 is a possible D gene (6 bases). This receptor was obtained from a human donor in good health. The CDR3 DNA sequence: TGTGCCAGCAGCGTAGGGCACAATCGGGGGGATACGCAGTATTTT. As protein: CASSVGHNRGDTQYF.